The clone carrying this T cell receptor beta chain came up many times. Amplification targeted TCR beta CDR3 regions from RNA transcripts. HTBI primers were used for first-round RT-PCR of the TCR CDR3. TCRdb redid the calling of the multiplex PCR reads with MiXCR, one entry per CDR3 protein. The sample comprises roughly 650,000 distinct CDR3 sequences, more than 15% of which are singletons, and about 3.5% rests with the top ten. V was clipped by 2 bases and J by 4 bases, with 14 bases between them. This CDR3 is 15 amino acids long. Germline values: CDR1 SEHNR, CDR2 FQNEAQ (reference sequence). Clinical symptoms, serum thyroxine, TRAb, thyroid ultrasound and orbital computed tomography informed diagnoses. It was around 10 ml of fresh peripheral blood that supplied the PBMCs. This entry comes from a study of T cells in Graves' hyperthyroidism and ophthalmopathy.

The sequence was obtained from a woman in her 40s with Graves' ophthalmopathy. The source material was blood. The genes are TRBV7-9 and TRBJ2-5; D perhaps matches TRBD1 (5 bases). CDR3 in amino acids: CASSLRQGGPETQYF. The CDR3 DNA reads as TGTGCCAGCAGCTTACGGCAGGGTGGACCAGAGACCCAGTACTTC.